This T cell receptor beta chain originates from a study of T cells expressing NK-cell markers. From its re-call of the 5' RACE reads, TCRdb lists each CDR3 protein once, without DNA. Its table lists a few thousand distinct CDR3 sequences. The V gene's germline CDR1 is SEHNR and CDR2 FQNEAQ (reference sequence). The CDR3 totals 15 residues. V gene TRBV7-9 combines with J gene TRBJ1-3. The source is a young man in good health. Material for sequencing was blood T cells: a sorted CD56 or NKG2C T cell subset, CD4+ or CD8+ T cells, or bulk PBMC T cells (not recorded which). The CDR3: CASTQLDSGGNTIYF.